This TCR beta chain was recorded in a study of Tregs in tolerant kidney transplant recipients (dated by TCRdb to the late 2010s). Describing the broader study: The transplants used related donors along with nonmyeloablative bone marrow transplantation, and in the human trials mixed chimerism was transient. The study used TCRbeta sequencing to identify donor-specific regulatory T cells before combined kidney and bone marrow transplantation, then tracked those cells after transplant. Overall study results and their limits: For some patients, the PCR primers changed as time went on, which meant samples from those patients could not be compared with one another at the nucleotide level. Expanding Tregs with activated donor B cells appeared to identify the most biologically relevant and donor-specific TCRbeta repertoire. The study was constrained by small patient numbers, and validation of the findings is required in larger populations and under other immunosuppression protocols. Biological reproducibility was not directly addressed, though technical replication error appeared minimal. Donor-specific Treg expansion was found to exceed global Treg expansion in tolerant patients, suggesting antigen-driven rather than nonspecific expansion.

Turning to this clone: Its antigen is currently not known. No qualities accompany the bases; no much larger clone lies one base away.

For TCRbeta CDR3 sequencing, genomic DNA was extracted from sorted cells using the QIAGEN DNeasy Blood and Tissue Kit. High-throughput TCRbeta CDR3 sequencing was carried out commercially through immunoSEQ, with PCR amplification with bias correction and internal controls included. The study's own analysis went as follows. A unique productive TCRbeta sequence was defined by the CDR3 nucleotide sequence when primers matched, and otherwise by the CDR3 amino acid sequence together with the Vbeta and Jbeta genes. Sorting error was corrected by removing sequences shared between sorted populations at a frequency ratio of 2:1 or less, and the remaining shared sequences were assigned to the higher population. A sequence counted as donor-reactive if, in CFSE-low cells, the sequence had a frequency of at least 0.01% and was expanded at least 5-fold compared with unstimulated cells. Repertoire divergence was quantified by Jensen-Shannon divergence using the top 100 TCRbeta sequences ranked by frequency. For any sample with multiple sequencing runs, sorting error was corrected in each run separately before the runs were pooled. What TCRdb holds here is the immuneACCESS table cut down to in-frame rearrangements. Part of the clones is not present; checked against another copy, under half of the missing clones reflect an unresolved V gene, and the others are unexplained. V, J and clone size are taken as reported in that table, and D and trimming were inferred from the DNA itself. In all, the sample holds about 61,000 clones, and 70% to 90% of those were seen once. The biggest ten clones account for 2.1% of the sample.

The CDR1 and CDR2 encoded by the germline V gene are SNHLY and FYNNEI. Trimming takes 6 bases off V and 6 bases off J; junction bases not matched to a gene: 10. The CDR3 spans 15 residues, from the cysteine through the phenylalanine. The entry retains the CDR3 DNA only, 45 bases that are in frame from base 1. The sample's time point label, decoded: blood sample drawn before combined kidney and bone marrow transplant. Unstimulated Tregs (CD4+CD25+CD127-), CD4+ non-Tregs (CD4+CD25-), CD4 and CD8 cells were FACS-sorted from thawed PBMCs. Prior to Treg sorting, thawed PBMCs were rested overnight at 37 degrees C with about 190 IU/ml IL-2. The patients were several recipients of combined kidney and bone marrow transplants from the ITN036ST trial, and samples were available only from these trial subjects. Healthy control blood was processed to PBMCs by Ficoll density gradient and cryopreserved, and patient PBMCs were collected before and after transplant.

This receptor was identified in a human donor who received a combined kidney and bone marrow transplant. The chain joins TRBV2 to TRBJ2-7; 11 nucleotides in the junction match TRBD2. The sequenced sample was Tregs from blood, obtained before the transplant. The CDR3 reads as follows: CASRRLAGILVEQYF. In nucleotides, the sequence is TGTGCCAGCAGGAGACTAGCGGGGATTCTCGTCGAGCAGTACTTC.